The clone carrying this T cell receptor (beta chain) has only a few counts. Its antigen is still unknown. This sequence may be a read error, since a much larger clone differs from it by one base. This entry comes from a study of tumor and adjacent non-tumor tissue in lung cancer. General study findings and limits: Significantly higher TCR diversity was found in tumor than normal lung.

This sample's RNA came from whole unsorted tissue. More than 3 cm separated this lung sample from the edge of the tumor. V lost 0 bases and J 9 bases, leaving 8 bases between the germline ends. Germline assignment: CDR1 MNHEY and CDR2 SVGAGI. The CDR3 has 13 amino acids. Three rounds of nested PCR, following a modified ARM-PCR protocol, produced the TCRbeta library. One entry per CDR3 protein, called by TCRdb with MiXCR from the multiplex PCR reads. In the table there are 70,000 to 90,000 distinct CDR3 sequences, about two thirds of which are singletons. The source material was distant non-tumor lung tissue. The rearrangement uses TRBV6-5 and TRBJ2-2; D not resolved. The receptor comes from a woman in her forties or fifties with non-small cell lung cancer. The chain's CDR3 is CASSYSAVWELFF. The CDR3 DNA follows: TGTGCCAGCAGTTACTCCGCTGTCTGGGAGCTGTTTTTT.